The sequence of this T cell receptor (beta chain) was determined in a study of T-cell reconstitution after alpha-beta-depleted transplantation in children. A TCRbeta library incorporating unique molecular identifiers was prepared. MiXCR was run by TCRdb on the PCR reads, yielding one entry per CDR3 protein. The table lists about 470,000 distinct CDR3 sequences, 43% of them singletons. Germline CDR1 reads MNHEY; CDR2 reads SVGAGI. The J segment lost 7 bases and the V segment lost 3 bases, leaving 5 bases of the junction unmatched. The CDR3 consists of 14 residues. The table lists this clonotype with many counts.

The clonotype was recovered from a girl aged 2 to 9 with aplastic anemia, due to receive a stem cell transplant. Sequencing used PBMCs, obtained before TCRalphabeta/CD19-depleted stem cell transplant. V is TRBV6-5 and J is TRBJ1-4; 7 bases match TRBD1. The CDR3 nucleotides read TGTGCCAGCAGTTATCAGGGGGAAGGTGAAAAACTGTTTTTT. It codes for CASSYQGEGEKLFF.